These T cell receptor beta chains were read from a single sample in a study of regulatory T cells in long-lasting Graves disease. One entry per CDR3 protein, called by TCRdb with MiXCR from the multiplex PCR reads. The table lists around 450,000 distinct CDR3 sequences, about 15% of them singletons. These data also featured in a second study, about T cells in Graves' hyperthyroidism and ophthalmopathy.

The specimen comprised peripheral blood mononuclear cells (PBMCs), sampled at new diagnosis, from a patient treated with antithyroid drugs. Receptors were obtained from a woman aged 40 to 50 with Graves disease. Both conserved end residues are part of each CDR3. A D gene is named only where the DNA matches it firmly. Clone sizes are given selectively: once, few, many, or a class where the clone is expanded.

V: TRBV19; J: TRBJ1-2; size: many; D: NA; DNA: TGTGCCAGTAGTTCGCCTCCGCTGCACTATGGCTACACCTTC; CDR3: CASSSPPLHYGYTF
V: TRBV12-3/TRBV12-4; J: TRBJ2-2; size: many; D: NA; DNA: TGTGCCAGCAGTTTAGGGGGGGCGGTGGTCACCGGGGAGCTGTTTTTT; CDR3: CASSLGGAVVTGELFF
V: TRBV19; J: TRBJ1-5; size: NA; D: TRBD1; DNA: TGTGCCAGTATCGAAAACGGACAGGGCTCCCAGCCCCAGCATTTT; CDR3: CASIENGQGSQPQHF
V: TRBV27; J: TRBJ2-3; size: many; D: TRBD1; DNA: TGTGCCAGCAGTTTGTACCCGGACAGGGGCACAGATACGCAGTATTTT; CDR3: CASSLYPDRGTDTQYF
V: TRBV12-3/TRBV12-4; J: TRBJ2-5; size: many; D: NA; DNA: TGTGCCAGCAGTCCGACAACAGGGACGGTAGAGACCCAGTACTTC; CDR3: CASSPTTGTVETQYF
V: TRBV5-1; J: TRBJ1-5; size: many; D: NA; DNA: TGCGCCAGCCCGGAGGGTTCCAGTCAGCCCCAGCATTTT; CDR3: CASPEGSSQPQHF
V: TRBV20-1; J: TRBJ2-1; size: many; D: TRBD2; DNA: TGCAGTGCTAGTAGGCTAGCGGGAGGGACCTACATGGATGAGCAGTTCTTC; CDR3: CSASRLAGGTYMDEQFF
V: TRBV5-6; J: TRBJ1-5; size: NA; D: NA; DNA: TGTGCCAGCAGCTTCTATGAGGATCAGCCCCAGCATTTT; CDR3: CASSFYEDQPQHF
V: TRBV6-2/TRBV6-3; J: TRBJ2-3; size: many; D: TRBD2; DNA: TGTGCCAGCAGTACCCGAAGCGGGAGGATTAGCACAGATACGCAGTATTTT; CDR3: CASSTRSGRISTDTQYF
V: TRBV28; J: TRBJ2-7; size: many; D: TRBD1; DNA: TGTGCCAGCTCCGGGACAGGGGTAGAGTACGAGCAGTACTTC; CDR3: CASSGTGVEYEQYF
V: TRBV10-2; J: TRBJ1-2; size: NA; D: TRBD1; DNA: TGCGCCAGCGGGGGACAGACAGGTTACGGCTACACCTTC; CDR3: CASGGQTGYGYTF
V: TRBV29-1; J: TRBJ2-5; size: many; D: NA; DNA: TGCAGCGTCCCCCTAAATGGCCATAGGGAGGAAACCCAGTACTTC; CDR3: CSVPLNGHREETQYF
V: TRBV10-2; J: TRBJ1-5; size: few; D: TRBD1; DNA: TGCGCCAGCAATCCGGGACAGGGCAATCAGCCCCAGCATTTT; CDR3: CASNPGQGNQPQHF
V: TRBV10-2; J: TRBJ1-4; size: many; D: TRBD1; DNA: TGCGCCAGCAGAGGGACAGCCCTTAATGAAAAACTGTTTTTT; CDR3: CASRGTALNEKLFF
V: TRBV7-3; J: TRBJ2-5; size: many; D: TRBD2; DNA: TGTGCCAGCAGCTTAGGGGCTAGCGGCGGTGGGGAGACCCAGTACTTC; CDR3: CASSLGASGGGETQYF
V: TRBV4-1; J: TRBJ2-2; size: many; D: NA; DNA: TGCGCCAGCAGCCAAGGCCCGAGGGCCGGGGAGCTGTTTTTT; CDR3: CASSQGPRAGELFF
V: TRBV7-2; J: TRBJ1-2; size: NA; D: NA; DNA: TGTGCCAGCAGCCTACTGCTTCGAGGGGGGTTTTTTAACTATGGCTACACCTTC; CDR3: CASSLLLRGGFFNYGYTF
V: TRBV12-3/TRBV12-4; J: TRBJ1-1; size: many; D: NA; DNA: TGTGCCAGCCGCCGGACCCTTTCCCCAGAAGCTTTCTTT; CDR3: CASRRTLSPEAFF
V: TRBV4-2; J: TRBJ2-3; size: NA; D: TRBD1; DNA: TGTGCCAGCAGCCAAGATCGGACAGGGGGCCCTAGCACAGATACGCAGTATTTT; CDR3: CASSQDRTGGPSTDTQYF
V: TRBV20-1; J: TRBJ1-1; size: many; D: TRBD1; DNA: TGCAGTGCTGGGGACAGTAAGTTTTACACTGAAGCTTTCTTT; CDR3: CSAGDSKFYTEAFF
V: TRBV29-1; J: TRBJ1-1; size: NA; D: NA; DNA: TGCAGCGTTGAAGACAGAGCAAACGAAGCTTTCTTT; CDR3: CSVEDRANEAFF
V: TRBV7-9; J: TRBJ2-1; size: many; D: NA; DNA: TGTGCCAGCAGCTTAAAAGGGGGACATGAGCAGTTCTTC; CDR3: CASSLKGGHEQFF
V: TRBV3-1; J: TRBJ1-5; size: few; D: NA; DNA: TGTGCCAGCAGCCGCGGGAGGATCGCCGATCAGCCCCAGCATTTT; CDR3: CASSRGRIADQPQHF
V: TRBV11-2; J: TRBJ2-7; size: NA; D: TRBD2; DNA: TGTGCCAGCAGCTTAGCCCGGGGGCTAGCGGGAGGTGGTGAGCAGTACTTC; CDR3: CASSLARGLAGGGEQYF
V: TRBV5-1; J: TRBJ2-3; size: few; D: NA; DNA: TGCGCCAGCAGCTCAGCGGAGGATGGGAATACGCAGTATTTT; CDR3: CASSSAEDGNTQYF
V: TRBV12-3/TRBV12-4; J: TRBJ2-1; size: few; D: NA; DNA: TGTGCCAGCGGGTTAGTCGGTGAGCAGTTCTTC; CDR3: CASGLVGEQFF
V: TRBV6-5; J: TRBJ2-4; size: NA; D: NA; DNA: TGTGCCAGCAGTTACACCCTCGAAGAAGCCAAAAACATTCAGTACTTC; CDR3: CASSYTLEEAKNIQYF
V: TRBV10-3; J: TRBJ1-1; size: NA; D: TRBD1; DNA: TGTGCCATCAGTAGAGGGACAGGGTTGAACACTGAAGCTTTCTTT; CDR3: CAISRGTGLNTEAFF
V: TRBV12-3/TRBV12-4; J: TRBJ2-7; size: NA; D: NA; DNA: TGTGCCAGCAGTTCCACAGGGTCCTACGCGCAGTACTTC; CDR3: CASSSTGSYAQYF
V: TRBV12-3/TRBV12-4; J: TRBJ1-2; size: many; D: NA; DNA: TGTGCCAGCAGCAAACAGGACCGCGGCTACACCTTC; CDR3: CASSKQDRGYTF
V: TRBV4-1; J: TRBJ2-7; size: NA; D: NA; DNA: TGCGCCAGCAGCCAAACCCCCGGACGCAGGGCAATTGTCTACGAGCAGTACTTC; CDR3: CASSQTPGRRAIVYEQYF
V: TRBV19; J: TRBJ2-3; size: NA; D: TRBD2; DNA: TGTGCCAGTAGCCTGTCGGGGGGAGGACTCACAGATACGCAGTATTTT; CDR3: CASSLSGGGLTDTQYF
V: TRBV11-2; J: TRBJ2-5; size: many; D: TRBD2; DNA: TGTGCCAGCAGCTCGGGAGGCCCAGAGACCCAGTACTTC; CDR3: CASSSGGPETQYF
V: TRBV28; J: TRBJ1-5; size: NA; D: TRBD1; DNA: TGTGCCAGCAGGGAGACAGGGGATCAGCCCCAGCATTTT; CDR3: CASRETGDQPQHF
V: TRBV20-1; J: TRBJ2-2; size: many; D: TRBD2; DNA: TGCAGTGCTAGAGTTTCCGGCGCGGGAGGAGTCGGGGAGCTGTTTTTT; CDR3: CSARVSGAGGVGELFF
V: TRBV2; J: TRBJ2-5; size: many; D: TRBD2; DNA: TGTGCCAGCAGTGGTATTAGCGGGAGGATCGGCGAGACCCAGTACTTC; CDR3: CASSGISGRIGETQYF
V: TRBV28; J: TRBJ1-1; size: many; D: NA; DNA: TGTGCCAGCAGTCCCCGGCGGGGGGCACACACTGAAGCTTTCTTT; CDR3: CASSPRRGAHTEAFF
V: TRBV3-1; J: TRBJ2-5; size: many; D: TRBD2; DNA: TGTGCCAGCAGCCATTCCCGGACTAGGATCGAGAGGACCCAGTACTTC; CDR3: CASSHSRTRIERTQYF
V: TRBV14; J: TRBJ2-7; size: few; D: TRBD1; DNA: TGTGCCAGCAGCCAATTTCAACAGGGGGCTGAGCAGTACTTC; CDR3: CASSQFQQGAEQYF
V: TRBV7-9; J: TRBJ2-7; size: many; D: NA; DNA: TGTGCCAGCAGCCCGGGACAAAGCTCCTACGAGCAGTACTTC; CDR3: CASSPGQSSYEQYF
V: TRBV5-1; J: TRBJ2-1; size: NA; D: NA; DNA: TGCGCCAGCAGCCCGGAGGGCTGGAACCCCTACAATGAGCAGTTCTTC; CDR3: CASSPEGWNPYNEQFF
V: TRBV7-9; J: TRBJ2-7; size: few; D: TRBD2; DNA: TGTGCCAGCAGCTCTACGACTAGCGGAGCTTACGAGCAGTACTTC; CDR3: CASSSTTSGAYEQYF
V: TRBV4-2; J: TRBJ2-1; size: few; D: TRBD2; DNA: TGTGCCAGCAGCCACCCGGAGGGACTAGCGGATTACAATGAGCAGTTCTTC; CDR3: CASSHPEGLADYNEQFF
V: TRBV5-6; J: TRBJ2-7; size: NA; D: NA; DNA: TGTGCCAGCAGCTCCGTTGTGGTAGACTACGAGCAGTACTTC; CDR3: CASSSVVVDYEQYF
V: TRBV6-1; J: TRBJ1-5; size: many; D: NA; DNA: TGTGCCAGCAGTGGACCTGGAGGCAATCAGCCCCAGCATTTT; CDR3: CASSGPGGNQPQHF
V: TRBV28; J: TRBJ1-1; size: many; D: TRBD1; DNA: TGTGCCAGCCGAGGACAGGGTGGGAAGAACACTGAAGCTTTCTTT; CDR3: CASRGQGGKNTEAFF
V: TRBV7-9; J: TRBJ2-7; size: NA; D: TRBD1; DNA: TGTGCCAGCAGCTTGGCAGGGGGCTACTCCTACGAGCAGTACTTC; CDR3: CASSLAGGYSYEQYF